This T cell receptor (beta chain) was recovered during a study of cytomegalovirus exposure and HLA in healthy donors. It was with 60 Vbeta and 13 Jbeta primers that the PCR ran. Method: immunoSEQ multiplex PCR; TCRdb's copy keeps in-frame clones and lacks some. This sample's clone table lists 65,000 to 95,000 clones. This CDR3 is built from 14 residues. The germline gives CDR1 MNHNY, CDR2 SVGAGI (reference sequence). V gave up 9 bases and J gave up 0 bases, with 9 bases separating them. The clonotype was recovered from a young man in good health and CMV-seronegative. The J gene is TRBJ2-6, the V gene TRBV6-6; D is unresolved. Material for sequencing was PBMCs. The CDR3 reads CASSRPSGANVLTF. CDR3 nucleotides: TGTGCCAGTTCGCGCCCCTCTGGGGCCAACGTCCTGACTTTC.